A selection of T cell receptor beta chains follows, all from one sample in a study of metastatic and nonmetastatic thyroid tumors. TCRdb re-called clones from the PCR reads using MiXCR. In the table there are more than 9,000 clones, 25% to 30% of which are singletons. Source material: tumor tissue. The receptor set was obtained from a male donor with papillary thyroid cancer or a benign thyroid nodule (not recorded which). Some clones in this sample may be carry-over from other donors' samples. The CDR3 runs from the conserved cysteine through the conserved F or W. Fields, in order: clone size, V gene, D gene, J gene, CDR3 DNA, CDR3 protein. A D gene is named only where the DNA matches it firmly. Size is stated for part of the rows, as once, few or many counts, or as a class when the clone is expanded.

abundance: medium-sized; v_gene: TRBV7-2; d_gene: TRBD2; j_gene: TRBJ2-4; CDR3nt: TGTGCCAGCAGGTTCCCGGGACTAGCGGGAGGGTATTTCGCCAAAAACATTCAGTACTTC; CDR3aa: CASRFPGLAGGYFAKNIQYF
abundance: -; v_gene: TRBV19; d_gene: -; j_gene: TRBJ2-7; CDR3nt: TGTGCCAGTAGCAACCGGGGCTCAGCCGGCTACGAGCAGTACTTC; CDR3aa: CASSNRGSAGYEQYF
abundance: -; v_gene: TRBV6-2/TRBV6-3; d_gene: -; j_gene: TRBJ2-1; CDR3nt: TGTGCCAGCAGTTGGAGGAATGAGCAGTTCTTC; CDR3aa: CASSWRNEQFF
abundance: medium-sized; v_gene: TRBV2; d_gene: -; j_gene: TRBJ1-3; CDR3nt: TGTGCCAGCAGGCGGGACTTGAGCTCTGGAAACACCATATATTTT; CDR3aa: CASRRDLSSGNTIYF
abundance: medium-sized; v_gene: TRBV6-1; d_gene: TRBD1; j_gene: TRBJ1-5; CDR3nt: TGTGCCAGCAGTGGGACAGGGGGCAATCAGCCCCAGCATTTT; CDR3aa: CASSGTGGNQPQHF
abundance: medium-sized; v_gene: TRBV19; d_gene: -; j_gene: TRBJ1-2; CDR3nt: TGTGCCAGTAGTATTGGAGGGCCGCGCGATGGCTACACCTTC; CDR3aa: CASSIGGPRDGYTF
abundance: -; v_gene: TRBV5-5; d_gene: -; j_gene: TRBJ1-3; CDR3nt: TGTGCCAGCAGCTTGGAGGGTTCTCGAGGAAACACCATATATTTT; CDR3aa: CASSLEGSRGNTIYF
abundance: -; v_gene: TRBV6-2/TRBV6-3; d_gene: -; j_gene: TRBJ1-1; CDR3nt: TGTGCCAGCAGTTACTCGATAAACACTGAAGCTTTCTTT; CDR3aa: CASSYSINTEAFF
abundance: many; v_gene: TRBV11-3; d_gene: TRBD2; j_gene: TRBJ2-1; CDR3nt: TGTGCCAGCAGCCTTCTAGCGGGGAGCTCCTACAATGAGCAGTTCTTC; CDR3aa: CASSLLAGSSYNEQFF
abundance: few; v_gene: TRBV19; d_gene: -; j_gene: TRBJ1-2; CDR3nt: TGTGCCAGTAGCCCTATACGGGGGGTGGAAGGCTACACCTTC; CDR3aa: CASSPIRGVEGYTF
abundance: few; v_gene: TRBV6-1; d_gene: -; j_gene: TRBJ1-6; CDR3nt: TGTGCCAGCAGCGGGTCGTCGGCAAATTCACCCCTCCACTTT; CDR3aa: CASSGSSANSPLHF
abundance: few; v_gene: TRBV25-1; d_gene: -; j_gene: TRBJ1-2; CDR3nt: TGTGCCAGCAGTGAAATGCTGTCGGGGGGCTACACCTTC; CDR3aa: CASSEMLSGGYTF
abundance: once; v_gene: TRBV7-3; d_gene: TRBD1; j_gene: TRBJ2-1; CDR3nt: TGTGCCAGCAGCTTACGGCAGGGGGTTTACGATGAGCAGTTCTTC; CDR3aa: CASSLRQGVYDEQFF
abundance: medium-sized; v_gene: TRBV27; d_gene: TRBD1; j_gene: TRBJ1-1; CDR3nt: TGTGCCAGCAGTCCCCGGGACAGTCCTCTTGGGGTGACTGAAGCTTTCTTT; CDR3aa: CASSPRDSPLGVTEAFF
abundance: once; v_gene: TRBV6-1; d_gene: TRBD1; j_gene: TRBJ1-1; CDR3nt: TGTGCCAGCAGTGCCGGGACAGGGGAGGGCACTGAAGCTTTCTTT; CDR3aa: CASSAGTGEGTEAFF
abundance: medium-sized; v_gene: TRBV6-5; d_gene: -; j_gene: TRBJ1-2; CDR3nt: TGTGCCAGCAGTTACTCTCAGGGTCCTAACTATGGCTACACCTTC; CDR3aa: CASSYSQGPNYGYTF
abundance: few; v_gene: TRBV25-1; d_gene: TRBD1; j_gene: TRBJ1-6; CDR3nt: TGTGCCAGCAGTCCTCGACAGGGAAATTCACCCCTCCACTTT; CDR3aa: CASSPRQGNSPLHF
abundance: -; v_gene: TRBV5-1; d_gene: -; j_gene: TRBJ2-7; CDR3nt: TGCGCCAGCAGCCAGGGGGGGGCGTCGTCCTCCTACGAGCAGTACTTC; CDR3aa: CASSQGGASSSYEQYF
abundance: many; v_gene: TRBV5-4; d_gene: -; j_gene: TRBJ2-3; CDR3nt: TGTGCCAGCAGTCTCACTAGGGAGGATACGCAGTATTTT; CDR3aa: CASSLTREDTQYF
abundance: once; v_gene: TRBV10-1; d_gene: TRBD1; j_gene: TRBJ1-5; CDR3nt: TGCGCCAGTACCGTACCGGGACAGGGGGCCGATGGCCCCAATCAGCCCCAGCATTTT; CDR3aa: CASTVPGQGADGPNQPQHF
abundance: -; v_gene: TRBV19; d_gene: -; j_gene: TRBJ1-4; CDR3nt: TGTGCCAGTAGGGACACAAGGGAAAAACTGTTTTTT; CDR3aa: CASRDTREKLFF
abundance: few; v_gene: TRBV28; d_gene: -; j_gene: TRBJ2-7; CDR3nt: TGTGCCAGCAGTTTATTAGAGGACTCCGCCTACGAGCAGTACTTC; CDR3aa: CASSLLEDSAYEQYF
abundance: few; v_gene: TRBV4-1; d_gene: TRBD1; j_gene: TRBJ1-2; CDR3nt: TGCGCCAGCAGCGGCCGGACAGGAGCTAACTATGGCTACACCTTC; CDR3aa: CASSGRTGANYGYTF
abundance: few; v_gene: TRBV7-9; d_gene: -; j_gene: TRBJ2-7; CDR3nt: TGTGCCAGCAGGGACAGGGAGGGCGAGCAGTACTTC; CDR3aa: CASRDREGEQYF
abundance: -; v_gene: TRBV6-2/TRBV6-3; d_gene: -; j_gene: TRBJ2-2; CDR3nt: TGTGCCAGCAGTTACGCTAGGGGGGACGGGGAGCTGTTTTTT; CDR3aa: CASSYARGDGELFF
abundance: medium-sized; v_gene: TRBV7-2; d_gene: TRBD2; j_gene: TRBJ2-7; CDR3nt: TGTGCCAGCAGCCCCGGGGGGGCGGGAGATTACGAGCAGTACTTC; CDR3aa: CASSPGGAGDYEQYF
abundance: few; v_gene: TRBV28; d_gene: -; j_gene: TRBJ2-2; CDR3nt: TGTGCCAGCAGTTTATTAAGGGACAACACCGGGGAGCTGTTTTTT; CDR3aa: CASSLLRDNTGELFF
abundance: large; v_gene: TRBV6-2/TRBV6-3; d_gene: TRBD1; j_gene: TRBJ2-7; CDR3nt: TGTGCCAGCAGTTACATTAGACAGGGCGACGAGCAGTACTTC; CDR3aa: CASSYIRQGDEQYF
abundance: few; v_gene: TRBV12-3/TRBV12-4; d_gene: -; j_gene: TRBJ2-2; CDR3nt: TGTGCCAGCAGCCAAACGGACCGCCCCGGGGAGCTGTTTTTT; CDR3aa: CASSQTDRPGELFF
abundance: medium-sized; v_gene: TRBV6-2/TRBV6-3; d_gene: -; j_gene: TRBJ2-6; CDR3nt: TGTGCCAGCAGTCCTCACTCTGGGGCCAACGTCCTGACTTTC; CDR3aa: CASSPHSGANVLTF
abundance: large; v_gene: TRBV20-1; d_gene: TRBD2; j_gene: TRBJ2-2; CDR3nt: TGCAGTGCCCCAAGCGGGAGTACCGGGGAGCTGTTTTTT; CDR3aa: CSAPSGSTGELFF
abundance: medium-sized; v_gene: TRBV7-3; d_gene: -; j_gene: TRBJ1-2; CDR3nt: TGTGCCAGCAGCCCTGGACAGACCAACTATGGCTACACCTTC; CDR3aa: CASSPGQTNYGYTF
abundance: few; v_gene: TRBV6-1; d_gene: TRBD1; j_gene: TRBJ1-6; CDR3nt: TGTGCCAGCAGACCCGGACAGGGCAATTCACCCCTCCACTTT; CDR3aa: CASRPGQGNSPLHF
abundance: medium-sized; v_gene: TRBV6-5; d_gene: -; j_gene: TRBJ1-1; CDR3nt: TGTGCCAGCAGTTACTCGGGGAGGGAAGCTTTCTTT; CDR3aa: CASSYSGREAFF
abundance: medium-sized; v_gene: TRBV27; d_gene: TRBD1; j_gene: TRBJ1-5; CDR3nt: TGTGCCAGCAGTGACAGGGGATGGCCCCAGCATTTT; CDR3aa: CASSDRGWPQHF
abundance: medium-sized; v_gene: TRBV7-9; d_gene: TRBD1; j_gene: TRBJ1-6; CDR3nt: TGTGCCAGCGGGACAGGGCATAATTCACCCCTCCACTTT; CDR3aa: CASGTGHNSPLHF
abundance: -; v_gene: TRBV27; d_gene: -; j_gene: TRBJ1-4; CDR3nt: TGTGCCAGCAGTTTAGGTGGAGCACAGGCAACTAATGAAAAACTGTTTTTT; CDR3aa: CASSLGGAQATNEKLFF
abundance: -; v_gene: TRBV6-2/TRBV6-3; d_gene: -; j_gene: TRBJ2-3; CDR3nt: TGTGCCAGCATTTACTTGGGAGGACCCACAGATACGCAGTATTTT; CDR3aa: CASIYLGGPTDTQYF
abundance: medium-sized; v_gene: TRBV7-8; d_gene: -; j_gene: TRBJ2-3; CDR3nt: TGTGCCAGCAGCTTAGAAAGGTCTAGCACAGATACGCAGTATTTT; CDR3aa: CASSLERSSTDTQYF
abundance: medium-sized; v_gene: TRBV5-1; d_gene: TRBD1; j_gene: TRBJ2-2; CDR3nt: TGCGCCAGCAGGAATCCGGGACAGGGCACTGCTGGGGAGCTGTTTTTT; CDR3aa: CASRNPGQGTAGELFF
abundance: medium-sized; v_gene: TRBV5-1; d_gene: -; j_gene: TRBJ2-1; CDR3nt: TGCGCCAGCAGCTTGGCCAGTGCGATAGAGCAGTTCTTC; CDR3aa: CASSLASAIEQFF